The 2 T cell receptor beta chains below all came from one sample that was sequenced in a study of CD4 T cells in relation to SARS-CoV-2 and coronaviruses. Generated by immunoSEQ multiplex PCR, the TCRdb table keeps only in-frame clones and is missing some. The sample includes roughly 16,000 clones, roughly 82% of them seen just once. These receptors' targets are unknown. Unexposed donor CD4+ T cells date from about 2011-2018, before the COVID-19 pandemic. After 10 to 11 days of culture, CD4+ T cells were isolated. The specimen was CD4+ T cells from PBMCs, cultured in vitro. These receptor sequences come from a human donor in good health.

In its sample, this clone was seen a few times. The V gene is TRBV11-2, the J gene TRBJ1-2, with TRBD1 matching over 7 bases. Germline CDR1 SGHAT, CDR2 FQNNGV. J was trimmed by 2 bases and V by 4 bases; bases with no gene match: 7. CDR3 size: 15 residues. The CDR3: CASSSYETGNYGYTF. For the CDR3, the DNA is TGTGCCAGCAGCTCATATGAGACAGGGAACTATGGCTACACCTTC.

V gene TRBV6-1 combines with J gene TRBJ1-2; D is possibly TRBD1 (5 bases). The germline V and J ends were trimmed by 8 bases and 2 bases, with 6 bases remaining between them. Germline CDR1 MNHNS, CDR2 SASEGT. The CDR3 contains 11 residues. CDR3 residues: CASWGNYGYTF. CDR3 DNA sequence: TGTGCCAGCTGGGGGAACTATGGCTACACCTTC.